The 10 T cell receptor beta chains in this list originate from one sample, sequenced in a study of shared clonotypes between healthy human individuals. Clones were read by immunoSEQ multiplex PCR, and TCRdb kept only the in-frame ones, dropping some. This sample has over a million clones, with approximately 97% found just once. What was sequenced was naive CD4+ T cells sorted from blood. Sample subset: CD45RA+ positively selected. The receptors were sampled from a man aged 30 to 45 in good health.

J is TRBJ2-1 and V is TRBV12-5, with 10 bases lining up with TRBD1. Looked up from germline, CDR1 is LGHNT and CDR2 is FRNRAP. This CDR3 spans 15 amino acids. The J segment lost 7 bases and the V segment lost 5 bases, leaving 8 bases of the junction unmatched. The CDR3 DNA reads as TGTGCTAGTGGTCCCGGGACAGGGGAGATTAATGAGCAGTTCTTC. Its translation is CASGPGTGEINEQFF.

V is TRBV6-5 and J is TRBJ2-7; 7 nucleotides match TRBD1. The CDR3 has 14 residues. Germline CDR1 and CDR2: MNHEY and SVGAGI. V lost 6 bases, J lost 6 bases, and 11 bases stayed unmatched. CDR3 sequence (DNA): TGTGCCAGCAGCCGCGACAGGGCTATAAGCGAGCAGTACTTC. This translates into CASSRDRAISEQYF.

CDR3 nucleotide sequence: TGCGCCAGCAGCAGTGGGACAGGTTGGGTCAATGAGCAGTTCTTC. Its protein product is CASSSGTGWVNEQFF. The V call is TRBV5-1, the J call TRBJ2-1; 8 nucleotides align to TRBD1. CDR1 is SGHRS, CDR2 YFSETQ, per germline. This CDR3 comprises 15 residues. V lost 4 bases, J lost 6 bases, and 9 bases stayed unmatched.

CDR3 nucleotide sequence: TGTGCCAGCAGCTTAGTCATCGAAAAACTGTTTTTT. It yields the protein CASSLVIEKLFF. The chain recombines TRBV11-2 with TRBJ1-4; D is ambiguous. CDR3 length equals 12 residues. CDR1 is SGHAT and CDR2 is FQNNGV in the germline V gene. V gave up 1 base and J gave up 8 bases, with 5 bases separating them.

Written as DNA, the CDR3 is TGTGCCAGCAGGCCCAGCGGGAGATCCTACAATGAGCAGTTCTTC. This encodes CASRPSGRSYNEQFF. The chain uses TRBV6-6 and TRBJ2-1; the match to TRBD2 covers 8 bases. The CDR3 contains 15 residues. J gave up 1 base and V 6 bases, and 5 bases lay outside the gene matches. The germline CDR1 and CDR2 sequences are MNHNY and SVGAGI (reference sequence).

CDR3 sequence: CASSLDRVGTEAFF. The DNA of the CDR3 is TGTGCCAGCAGCCTGGACAGGGTAGGGACTGAAGCTTTCTTT. V usage is TRBV11-2 and J usage is TRBJ1-1; 8 nucleotides agree with TRBD1. The CDR3 totals 14 residues. Germline V CDR1 and CDR2: SGHAT, FQNNGV. The junction had 7 bases not matched to a gene; V was cut back by 5 bases and J by 5 bases.

This rearrangement joins TRBV10-3 to TRBJ1-4, with D perhaps TRBD1 (6 bases). Germline V gene lookup returns CDR1 ENHRY and CDR2 SYGVKD. V gave up 4 bases and J gave up 3 bases, with 18 bases separating them. This CDR3 comprises 17 residues. The CDR3 reads CAISVGGEPSANEKLFF. The CDR3 coding sequence is TGTGCCATCAGTGTAGGGGGAGAACCCAGCGCTAATGAAAAACTGTTTTTT.

This chain links TRBV18 with TRBJ2-6; D possibly matches TRBD1 or TRBD2 (5 bases each). V was clipped by 6 bases and J by 1 base, with 13 bases between them. CDR1 and CDR2 (germline): KGHSH, LQKENI. The CDR3 has 16 amino acids. The CDR3 DNA follows: TGTGCCAGCTCCGCTCCGGGGCTGTCTGGGGCCAACGTCCTGACTTTC. Protein product: CASSAPGLSGANVLTF.

The V gene is TRBV10-3, the J gene TRBJ2-1; 10 bases are shared with TRBD1. The V gene's germline CDR1 is ENHRY and CDR2 SYGVKD. The CDR3 length is 16 residues. V lost 4 bases to trimming and J lost 4 bases; unmatched junction nucleotides: 7. The CDR3, as DNA: TGTGCCATCAGTGGTGACAGGGGGCGTGCGTACAATGAGCAGTTCTTC. Translated: CAISGDRGRAYNEQFF.

The chain employs TRBV11-2 and TRBJ2-3, with TRBD2 matching over 14 bases. Germline CDR1 and CDR2: SGHAT and FQNNGV. The CDR3 runs to 17 residues. V was clipped by 5 bases and J by 4 bases; unmatched bases: 8. CDR3 in amino acids: CASSQGLAGDLADTQYF. The CDR3 nucleotides are TGTGCCAGCAGCCAGGGACTAGCGGGAGACCTTGCAGATACGCAGTATTTT.